At least ten counts were recorded for the clone carrying this TCR beta chain. The data originate from a study of breast tumors, draining lymph nodes, adjacent tissues. TCRdb processed the multiplex PCR reads anew with MiXCR; each CDR3 protein has one entry. The table lists 130,000 or so distinct CDR3 sequences, about a fifth of them singletons. The lymph nodes were axillary draining lymph nodes from breast cancer patients. This clonotype originated in a female donor with breast cancer. Some clones in this sample may be carry-over from other donors' samples. The specimen was axillary lymph node tissue.

CDR3 loop: CASSSLTAEELFF. CDR3 nucleotides: TGTGCCAGCAGTTCCTTGACAGCCGAAGAGCTGTTTTTT. The rearrangement links TRBV6-5 to TRBJ2-2; tentatively, D is TRBD1 (5 bases). V lost 4 bases and J lost 11, with 14 bases in between. The germline CDR1 and CDR2 sequences are MNHEY and SVGAGI. The CDR3 is 13 residues long.